This entry features one TCR beta chain sequence. The target antigen is unknown. The CDR3 loop spans 16 amino acids. Germline-derived CDR1 and CDR2 are SEHNR and FQNEAQ (reference sequence). Whole-blood RNA isolation (total RNA) proceeded without T cell sorting. The data were taken from a study of monozygotic twins with inflammatory bowel disease. Regarding the study as a whole: IBD patients displayed reduced TCRbeta diversity (inverse Simpson) when set against healthy co-twins.

For each CDR3 protein, TCRdb gives one entry from its re-call of the 5' RACE reads, without DNA. The data include over 100,000 distinct CDR3 sequences; the top ten clones carry approximately 13%. The specimen sequenced was blood. This clonotype originated in a human donor with ulcerative colitis or Crohn's disease, or a healthy co-twin of an affected twin (not recorded which). This chain uses TRBV7-9 with TRBJ2-7; TCRdb indicates TRBD1, and absent DNA this call remains unverified. CDR3 in amino acids: CASSLAPGAQPYEQYF.